This TCR beta chain was obtained from a study of CD8 T cells in ankylosing spondylitis. Broader study findings: Existing reports had already noted some motif variants in reactive arthritis synovial fluid and blood. Characteristic of ankylosing spondylitis blood, it appeared, was a TCR beta motif comprising roughly 8 highly homologous variants. Significantly higher representation of disease-linked clones was reported for matched ankylosing spondylitis synovial fluid. Researchers report that disease-linked clones proved CD8+ and relatively rare in peripheral blood.

This clonotype occurred many times. Its antigen is not known. Library preparation for TCR beta used quantitative 5'-RACE with molecular barcodes. TCRdb re-derived calls from the 5' RACE reads in MiXCR, one entry per CDR3 protein. The sample comprises about 210,000 distinct CDR3 sequences, approximately 7.4% of which are singletons, and 11% to 15% rests with the top ten. The germline V and J ends were trimmed by 6 bases and 4 bases, with 12 bases remaining between them. The CDR3 has 12 amino acids. Per the germline V gene, CDR1 is DFQATT and CDR2 is SNEGSKA (reference sequence). The source material was blood, either unsorted or a sorted T cell fraction (not recorded which). This clonotype was obtained from a male donor with ankylosing spondylitis. The genes are TRBV20-1 and TRBJ1-1, with D tentatively TRBD1 (6 bases). The CDR3 region has the DNA TGCAGTGCGGGGGCGCGGGGCACTGAAGCTTTCTTT. Translation gives CSAGARGTEAFF.